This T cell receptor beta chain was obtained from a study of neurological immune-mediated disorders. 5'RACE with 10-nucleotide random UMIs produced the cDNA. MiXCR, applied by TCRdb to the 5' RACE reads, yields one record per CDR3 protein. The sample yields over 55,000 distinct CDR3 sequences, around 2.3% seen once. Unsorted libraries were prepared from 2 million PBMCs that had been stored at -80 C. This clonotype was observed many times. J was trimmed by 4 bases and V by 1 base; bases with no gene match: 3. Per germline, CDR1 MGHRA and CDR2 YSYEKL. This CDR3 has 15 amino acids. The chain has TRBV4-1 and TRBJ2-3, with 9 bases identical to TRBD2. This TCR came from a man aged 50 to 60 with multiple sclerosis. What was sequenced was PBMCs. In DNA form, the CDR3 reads TGCGCCAGCAGCCAAGGGGGCGGGGGGGCAGATACGCAGTATTTT. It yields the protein CASSQGGGGADTQYF.